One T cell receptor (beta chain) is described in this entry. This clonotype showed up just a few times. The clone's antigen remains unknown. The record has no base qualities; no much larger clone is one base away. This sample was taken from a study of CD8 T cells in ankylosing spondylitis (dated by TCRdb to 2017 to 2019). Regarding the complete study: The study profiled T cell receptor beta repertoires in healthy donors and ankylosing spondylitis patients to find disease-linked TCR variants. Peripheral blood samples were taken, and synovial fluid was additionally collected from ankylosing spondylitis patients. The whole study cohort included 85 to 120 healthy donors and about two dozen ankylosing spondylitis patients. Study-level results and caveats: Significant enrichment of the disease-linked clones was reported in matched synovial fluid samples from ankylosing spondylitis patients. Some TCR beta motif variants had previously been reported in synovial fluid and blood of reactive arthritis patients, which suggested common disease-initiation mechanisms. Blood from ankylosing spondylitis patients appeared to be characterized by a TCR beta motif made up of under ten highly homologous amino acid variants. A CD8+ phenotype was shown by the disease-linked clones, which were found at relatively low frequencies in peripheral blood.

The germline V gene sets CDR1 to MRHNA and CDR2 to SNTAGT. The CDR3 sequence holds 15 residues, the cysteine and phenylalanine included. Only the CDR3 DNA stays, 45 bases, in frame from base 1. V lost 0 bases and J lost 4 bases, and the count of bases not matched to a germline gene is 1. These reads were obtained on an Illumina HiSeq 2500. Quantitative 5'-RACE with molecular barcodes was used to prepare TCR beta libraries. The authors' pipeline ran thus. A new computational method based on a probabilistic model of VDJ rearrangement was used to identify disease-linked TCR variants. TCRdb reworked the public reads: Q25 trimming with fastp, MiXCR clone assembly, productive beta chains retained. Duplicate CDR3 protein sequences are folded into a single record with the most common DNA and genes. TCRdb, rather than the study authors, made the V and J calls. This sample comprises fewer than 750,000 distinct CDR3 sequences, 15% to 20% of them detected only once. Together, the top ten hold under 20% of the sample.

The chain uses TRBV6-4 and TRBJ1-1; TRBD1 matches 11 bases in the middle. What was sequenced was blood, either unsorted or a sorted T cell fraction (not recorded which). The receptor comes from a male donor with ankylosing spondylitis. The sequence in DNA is TGTGCCAGCAGTGACTCAGGACAGGGGGCCACTGAAGCTTTCTTT. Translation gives CASSDSGQGATEAFF.